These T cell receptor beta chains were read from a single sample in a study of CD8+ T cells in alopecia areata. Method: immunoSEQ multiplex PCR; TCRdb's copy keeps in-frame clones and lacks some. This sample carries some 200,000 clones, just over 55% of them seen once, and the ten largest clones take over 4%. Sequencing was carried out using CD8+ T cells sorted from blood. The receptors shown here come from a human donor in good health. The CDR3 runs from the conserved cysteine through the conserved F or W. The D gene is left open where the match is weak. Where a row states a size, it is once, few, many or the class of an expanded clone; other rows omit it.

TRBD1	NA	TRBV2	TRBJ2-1	CASSEWDRSYNEQFF	TGTGCCAGCAGTGAATGGGACAGAAGCTACAATGAGCAGTTCTTC
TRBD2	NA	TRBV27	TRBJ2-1	CASSLVSGGAGNEQFF	TGTGCCAGCAGTTTGGTGAGCGGGGGGGCCGGGAATGAGCAGTTCTTC
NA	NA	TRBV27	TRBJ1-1	CASSPTGVLAFF	TGTGCCAGCAGTCCCACGGGGGTCTTGGCTTTCTTT
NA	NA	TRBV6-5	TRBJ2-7	CASSPHSSGPEQYF	TGTGCCAGCAGCCCCCACAGTTCAGGGCCCGAGCAGTACTTC
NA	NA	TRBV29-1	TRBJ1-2	CSVSGPNYGYTF	TGCAGCGTTTCGGGACCTAACTATGGCTACACCTTC
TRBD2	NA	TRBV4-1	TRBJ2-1	CASRLAGGLNEQFF	TGCGCCAGCAGACTAGCGGGGGGTTTGAATGAGCAGTTCTTC
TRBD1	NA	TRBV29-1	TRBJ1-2	CSVVQGDGYTF	TGCAGCGTAGTACAGGGGGACGGCTACACCTTC
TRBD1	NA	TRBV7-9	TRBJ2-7	CASSPTGDSPYEQYF	TGTGCCAGCAGCCCCACCGGGGACAGTCCCTACGAGCAGTACTTC
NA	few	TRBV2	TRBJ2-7	CASKSGAETPYEQYF	TGTGCCAGCAAATCTGGGGCAGAAACTCCCTACGAGCAGTACTTC
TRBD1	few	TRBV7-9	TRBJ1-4	CASSPWTGGDEKLFF	TGTGCCAGCAGCCCATGGACAGGGGGCGATGAAAAACTGTTTTTT
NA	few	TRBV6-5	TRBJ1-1	CASSYSGRANTEAFF	TGTGCCAGCAGTTACTCAGGCAGGGCGAACACTGAAGCTTTCTTT
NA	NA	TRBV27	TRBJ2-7	CASMRAIWDEQYF	TGTGCCAGCATGAGGGCTATTTGGGACGAGCAGTACTTC
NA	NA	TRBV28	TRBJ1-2	CASSFNSAWDYGYTF	TGTGCCAGCAGTTTTAACTCAGCCTGGGACTATGGCTACACCTTC
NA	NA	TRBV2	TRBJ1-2	CASSDWDGNYGYTF	TGTGCCAGCAGTGATTGGGACGGGAACTATGGCTACACCTTC
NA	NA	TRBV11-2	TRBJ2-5	CASSPPSQETQYF	TGTGCCAGCAGCCCTCCGAGTCAAGAGACCCAGTACTTC
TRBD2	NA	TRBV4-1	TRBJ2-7	CASSQLAGGPEEQYF	TGCGCCAGCAGCCAGTTAGCGGGGGGGCCGGAGGAGCAGTACTTC
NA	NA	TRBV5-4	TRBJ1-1	CASSEGRRNTEAFF	TGTGCCAGCAGCGAGGGACGCCGGAACACTGAAGCTTTCTTT
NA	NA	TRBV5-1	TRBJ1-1	CASSITGKGTEAFF	TGCGCCAGCAGCATAACAGGGAAGGGCACTGAAGCTTTCTTT
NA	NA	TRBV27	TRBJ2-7	CASSLGHSYEQYF	TGTGCCAGCAGTTTAGGGCACTCCTACGAGCAGTACTTC
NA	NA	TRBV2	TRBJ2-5	CASSLNRAQETQYF	TGTGCCAGCAGCCTAAACAGGGCCCAAGAGACCCAGTACTTC
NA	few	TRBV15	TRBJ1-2	CATSRDQGNYGYTF	TGTGCCACCAGCAGAGATCAGGGGAACTATGGCTACACCTTC
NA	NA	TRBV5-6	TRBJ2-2	CASSFITGELFF	TGTGCCAGCAGCTTTATCACCGGGGAGCTGTTTTTT
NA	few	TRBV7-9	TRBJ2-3	CASSDLGGPSTDTQYF	TGTGCCAGCAGCGACCTCGGGGGACCTAGCACAGATACGCAGTATTTT
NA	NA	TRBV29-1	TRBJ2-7	CSVEGAAYVQYF	TGCAGCGTTGAGGGGGCGGCCTACGTGCAGTACTTC
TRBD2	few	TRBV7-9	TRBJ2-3	CASSHPGTSVRGGTDTQYF	TGTGCCAGCAGCCATCCCGGGACTAGCGTTCGTGGTGGCACAGATACGCAGTATTTT
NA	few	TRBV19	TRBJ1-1	CASSILGGATEAFF	TGTGCCAGTAGTATCCTGGGAGGGGCCACTGAAGCTTTCTTT
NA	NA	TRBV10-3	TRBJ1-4	CATQAVNEKLFF	TGTGCCACCCAGGCCGTAAATGAAAAACTGTTTTTT
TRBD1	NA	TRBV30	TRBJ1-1	CAWRALFGQGDEAFF	TGTGCCTGGAGAGCATTGTTTGGACAGGGTGATGAAGCTTTCTTT
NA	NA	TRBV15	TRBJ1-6	CATSRDPRRAESPLHF	TGTGCCACCAGCAGAGATCCCCGACGGGCGGAATCACCCCTCCACTTT
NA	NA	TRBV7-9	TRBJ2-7	CASSPGGDEQYF	TGTGCCAGCAGCCCCGGTGGGGACGAGCAGTACTTC
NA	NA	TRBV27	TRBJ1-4	CASSPISTNEKLFF	TGTGCCAGCAGCCCAATATCAACTAATGAAAAACTGTTTTTT
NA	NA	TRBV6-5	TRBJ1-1	CATLKRGATEAFF	TGTGCCACCCTAAAGCGGGGGGCGACTGAAGCTTTCTTT
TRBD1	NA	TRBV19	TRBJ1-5	CATGTGVSNQPQHF	TGTGCCACGGGGACAGGGGTTAGCAATCAGCCCCAGCATTTT
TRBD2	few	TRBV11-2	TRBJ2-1	CASNLAGGPTYNEQFF	TGTGCCAGCAACCTAGCGGGGGGGCCGACCTACAATGAGCAGTTCTTC
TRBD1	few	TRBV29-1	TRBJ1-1	CSVEFVDRVTEAFF	TGCAGCGTTGAATTTGTGGACAGGGTCACTGAAGCTTTCTTT
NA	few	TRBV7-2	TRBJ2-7	CASSSGVEQYF	TGTGCCAGCAGCTCCGGGGTCGAGCAGTACTTC
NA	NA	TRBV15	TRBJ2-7	CATSLDYYEQYF	TGTGCCACCAGCCTAGATTACTACGAGCAGTACTTC
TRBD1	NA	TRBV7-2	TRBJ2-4	CASSPGQGAANIQYF	TGTGCCAGCAGCCCGGGACAGGGGGCGGCAAACATTCAGTACTTC
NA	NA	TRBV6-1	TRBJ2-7	CAIGDISYEQYF	TGTGCCATCGGGGATATCTCCTACGAGCAGTACTTC
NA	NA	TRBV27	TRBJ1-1	CASSLGPNTEAFF	TGTGCCAGCAGTTTAGGCCCCAACACTGAAGCTTTCTTT
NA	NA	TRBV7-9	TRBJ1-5	CASSRPNQPQHF	TGTGCCAGCAGCCGACCCAATCAGCCCCAGCATTTT
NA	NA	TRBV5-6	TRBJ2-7	CASSPGTGPYEQYF	TGTGCCAGCAGCCCCGGGACTGGACCCTACGAGCAGTACTTC
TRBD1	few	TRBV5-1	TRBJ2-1	CASSRTGDYNEQFF	TGCGCCAGCAGCAGGACAGGGGACTACAATGAGCAGTTCTTC
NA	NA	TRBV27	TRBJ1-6	CASSLSGSSPLHF	TGTGCCAGCAGTTTATCAGGGTCTTCACCCCTCCACTTT
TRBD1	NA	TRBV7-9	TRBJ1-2	CATGTGGLLGYTF	TGTGCCACCGGGACAGGGGGGTTGCTTGGCTACACCTTC
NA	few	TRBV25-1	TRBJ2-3	CASSAGSGSTDTQYF	TGTGCCAGCAGTGCCGGGTCGGGAAGCACAGATACGCAGTATTTT
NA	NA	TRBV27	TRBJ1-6	CASRVGRGSNSPLHF	TGTGCCAGCAGGGTGGGTAGGGGGTCAAATTCACCCCTCCACTTT
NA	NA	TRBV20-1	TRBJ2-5	CSATQETQYF	TGCAGTGCAACCCAAGAGACCCAGTACTTC
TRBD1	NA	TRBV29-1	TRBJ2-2	CSVDTGTGGKANTGELFF	TGCAGCGTGGATACCGGGACAGGGGGCAAGGCGAACACCGGGGAGCTGTTTTTT
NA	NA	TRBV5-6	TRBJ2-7	CASSLIFHRASYEQYF	TGTGCCAGCAGCTTGATATTTCACCGGGCATCCTACGAGCAGTACTTC
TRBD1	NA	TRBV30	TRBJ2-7	CASSLDRGTYEQYF	TGTGCCTCTTCCTTGGACAGGGGAACCTACGAGCAGTACTTC
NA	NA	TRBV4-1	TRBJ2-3	CASSHGQDYTDTQYF	TGCGCCAGCAGCCACGGACAGGACTACACAGATACGCAGTATTTT
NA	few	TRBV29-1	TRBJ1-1	CSALQGNTEAFF	TGCAGCGCTTTACAGGGGAACACTGAAGCTTTCTTT